The T cell receptor beta chain described here comes from a study of breast tumors, draining lymph nodes, adjacent tissues. Study observations and caveats: The data were judged consistent with most tumor T cells coming from lymph node and expanding in tumor. Compared with basal-like, luminal-like tumors shared significantly more repertoire with nontumor tissue. Data only fit, rather than demonstrated, lymph node origin of most tumor T cells.

A remark on this clonotype: Its target is not known.

MiXCR was run by TCRdb on the multiplex PCR reads, yielding one entry per CDR3 protein. In the table there are tens of thousands of distinct CDR3 sequences, around 52% of which are singletons. Trimming pared 2 bases from V and 8 bases from J, leaving 13 bases between. The CDR3 is 13 residues long. Per germline, CDR1 DFQATT and CDR2 SNEGSKA (reference sequence). The sequenced sample was breast tumor tissue. This chain connects TRBV20-1 to TRBJ2-1, with a tentative D call TRBD1 (5 bases). This sequence was found in a female donor with breast cancer. Some clones in this sample may be carry-over from other donors' samples. The CDR3 region is CSARTRQLDEQFF. In DNA, the CDR3 is TGCAGTGCTAGAACCAGACAGTTGGATGAGCAGTTCTTC.